This T cell receptor beta chain appears in the sequencing data of a study of cytomegalovirus exposure and HLA in healthy donors. The V gene end was trimmed by 6 bases and the J gene end by 6 bases; junction bases not matched to a gene: 3. Germline V gene data show CDR1 as MNHEY and CDR2 as SVGAGI. The CDR3 spans 14 residues. While unrecorded immune exposures were likely, the donors were nominally healthy when sampled. The PCR made use of 60 Vbeta and 13 Jbeta primers. Only in-frame clones appear in the TCRdb table, and some are missing; sequencing was by immunoSEQ multiplex PCR. This table holds more than 80,000 clones, roughly 74% found once.

J is TRBJ1-4 and V is TRBV6-5; TRBD1 agrees at 11 bases. The sample consisted of PBMCs. The TCR comes from a female donor in good health and CMV-seropositive. The CDR3 DNA reads as TGTGCCAGCAGGGACAGGGGGCTAGATGAAAAACTGTTTTTT. Encoded protein: CASRDRGLDEKLFF.